This T cell receptor (beta chain) was sequenced for a study of blood T cells in healthy people across ages. The CDR3 runs to 15 residues. V shed 0 bases, J shed 7 bases, and the junction held 6 bases outside the gene matches. CDR1 and CDR2 from the germline V gene are SGHAT and FQDESV (reference sequence). PCR was performed a second time for about 7 to 11 cycles using a sample-barcoded 5' primer and a J-beta primer mix. TCRdb re-analysed the 5' RACE reads in MiXCR, keeping a single row per CDR3 protein. The sample lists some 1.1 million distinct CDR3 sequences, roughly two fifths occurring once. Staff drew around 10 milliliters of peripheral blood from each donor. Each sample yielded at least 5.5 micrograms of PBMC total RNA. This clonotype was counted a few times. Antigen unknown. Study observations and caveats: Diversity was higher, and naive CD4+ cells more numerous, in long-lived donors than in aged donors. What prevented conclusive comparison of naive and antigen-experienced cells was that PBMCs were unsorted.

The receptor comes from a man between 18 and 35 years old in good health. The sequenced sample was blood. The gene calls are TRBV11-1 and TRBJ2-1; 7 bases match TRBD2. The CDR3: CASSLAPGRGNEQFF. CDR3 DNA: TGTGCCAGCAGCTTAGCTCCAGGGAGGGGAAATGAGCAGTTCTTC.